This T cell receptor (beta chain) was recovered during a study of blood T cells in healthy people across ages. A second roughly 6 to 11 cycle PCR used barcoded and J-beta primers. TCRdb analysed the 5' RACE reads with MiXCR anew, one entry per CDR3 protein. The sample yields 650,000 to 1,000,000 distinct CDR3 sequences, about 45% seen once. Study results and caveats: Measured against age, TCR beta diversity per million T cells decreased in a roughly linear manner.

This CDR3 region has 18 residues. CDR1 LGHDT and CDR2 YNNKEL come from the germline V gene (reference sequence). About this clonotype: Antigen specificity is unknown. The germline gene is not matched at one end of the junction; a read error may be the cause.

The sequencing sample was made of blood. This sequence was found in an elderly man in good health. The V call is TRBV3-1, the J call TRBJ1-2; maybe TRBD1 (5 bases). In DNA, the CDR3 is TGTGCCAGCAGCCAAGGGTCCCACAGGACGTTCGCTAACTATGGTTACACCTTC. Translated: CASSQGSHRTFANYGYTF.